One sample yielded the 13 T cell receptor beta chains listed below, sequenced in a study of T cell responses to AZD1222 COVID-19 vaccine. Here immunoSEQ multiplex PCR was the method, and the copy in TCRdb shows in-frame clones only, minus some. This table has about 200,000 clones, 90% to 95% appearing once. The sample was peripheral blood, taken 28 days after the second AZD1222 dose. Source of these receptors: an adult who received the AZD1222 COVID-19 vaccine.

The chain links TRBV7-9 to TRBJ1-2; 7 bases are shared with TRBD1. The V and J ends lost 2 bases and 8 bases, in that order; junction bases with no gene match: 11. Per germline, CDR1 SEHNR and CDR2 FQNEAQ (reference sequence). The CDR3 extends over 15 amino acids. CDR3 bases: TGTGCCAGCAGCTTAAGTGCCAGGGGGGGATTCGGCTACACCTTC. Translated: CASSLSARGGFGYTF.

CDR3 sequence reads: CASSGQAPNTEAFF. CDR3 DNA: TGTGCCAGTAGCGGACAGGCGCCGAACACTGAAGCTTTCTTT. The chain employs TRBV19 and TRBJ1-1; 7 positions match TRBD1. CDR3 size: 14 residues. Looked up from germline, CDR1 is LNHDA and CDR2 is SQIVND (reference sequence). Losses at the gene ends were 6 bases for V and 1 base for J; bases not matched to a gene: 5.

This rearrangement joins TRBV5-1 to TRBJ1-6; 7 nucleotides line up with TRBD1. The J segment lost 1 base and the V segment lost 0 bases, leaving 1 base of the junction unmatched. The V gene's germline CDR1 is SGHRS and CDR2 YFSETQ. There are 16 residues in the CDR3. Here the CDR3 DNA reads TGCGCCAGCAGCTTGGGACAGGGTTCCTATAATTCACCCCTCCACTTT. It specifies CASSLGQGSYNSPLHF.

V gene TRBV5-5 combines with J gene TRBJ1-4, with D unresolved. The CDR3 extends over 15 amino acids. Per the germline V gene, CDR1 is SGHKS and CDR2 is YYEKEE (reference sequence). The ends were cut back, 2 bases at V and 3 bases at J, with 11 bases in the middle. The CDR3 here is CASSLSEQSNEKLFF. Here the CDR3 DNA reads TGTGCCAGCAGCTTATCAGAACAGTCTAATGAAAAACTGTTTTTT.

The rearrangement uses TRBV5-1 and TRBJ2-2; TRBD2 agrees at 9 bases. Germline V gene lookup returns CDR1 SGHRS and CDR2 YFSETQ. CDR3 length: 16 residues. V shed 0 bases, J shed 3 bases, and the junction held 3 bases outside the gene matches. The DNA for the CDR3 is TGCGCCAGCAGCTTGGGAGCGGGGGGCTACACCGGGGAGCTGTTTTTT. This translates into CASSLGAGGYTGELFF.

The gene calls are TRBV6-5 and TRBJ1-6; D possibly corresponds to TRBD1 (5 bases). Germline values: CDR1 MNHEY, CDR2 SVGAGI. CDR3 length equals 15 residues. V was cut by 0 bases and J by 13 bases, with 16 bases left in between. CDR3 residues: CASSYSRGPEDPLHF. CDR3 sequence (DNA): TGTGCCAGCAGTTACTCCCGGGGACCGGAGGACCCCCTCCACTTT.

V and J are TRBV4-1 and TRBJ1-2; perhaps TRBD1 as D (6 bases). The germline V and J ends were trimmed by 8 bases and 6 bases, with 19 bases remaining between them. The germline gives CDR1 MGHRA, CDR2 YSYEKL. This CDR3 contains 14 residues. CDR3 region: CASHRQASRDGYTF. DNA of the CDR3: TGCGCCAGCCACCGACAGGCTTCAAGGGATGGCTACACCTTC.

The chain carries TRBV6-2 or TRBV6-3 and TRBJ1-6; D unclear. The CDR3 runs 17 residues. The V gene lost 2 bases and the J gene lost 0 bases, with 11 bases spanning the gap. The germline CDR1 and CDR2 sequences are MNHEY and SVGEGT. The CDR3: CASSYPLYSSYNSPLHF. CDR3 bases: TGTGCCAGCAGTTACCCTCTCTACAGCTCCTATAATTCACCCCTCCACTTT.

V gene TRBV6-5 combines with J gene TRBJ1-5; a possible D gene is TRBD1 (5 bases). V was shortened by 0 bases and J by 6 bases, with 12 bases between the two germline ends. The CDR3 is 15 amino acids. CDR1 and CDR2 (germline): MNHEY, SVGAGI. Here the CDR3 reads CASSYSGGGSQPQHF. The DNA for the CDR3 is TGTGCCAGCAGTTACTCTGGGGGGGGAAGTCAGCCCCAGCATTTT.

V gene TRBV19 combines with J gene TRBJ2-7; a weak D match, TRBD2 (5 bases). Germline assignment: CDR1 LNHDA and CDR2 SQIVND (reference sequence). The CDR3 length is 15 residues. The germline V and J ends were trimmed by 5 bases and 0 bases, with 14 bases remaining between them. CDR3 DNA sequence: TGTGCCAGTAGTCTGACTAAGATGCCCTCCTACGAGCAGTACTTC. Its protein product is CASSLTKMPSYEQYF.

V gene TRBV7-2 combines with J gene TRBJ2-5; TRBD1 might be the D (5 bases). V gave up 2 bases and J gave up 2 bases, with 6 bases separating them. The V gene's germline CDR1 is SGHTA and CDR2 FQGNSA. The CDR3 covers 13 residues. This CDR3 reads CASSLSGQETQYF. Written as DNA, the CDR3 is TGTGCCAGCAGCTTATCAGGGCAAGAGACCCAGTACTTC.

The genes are TRBV6-5 and TRBJ1-3, with D perhaps TRBD1 (5 bases). This CDR3 comprises 14 residues. V was pared by 5 bases and J by 8 bases, with 16 bases between. Looked up from germline, CDR1 is MNHEY and CDR2 is SVGAGI. CDR3: CASSPSFGGYTIYF. The CDR3, as DNA: TGTGCCAGCAGTCCATCCTTCGGGGGTTACACCATATATTTT.

The gene calls are TRBV6-5 and TRBJ1-5; maybe TRBD1 (6 bases). Trimming took 6 bases from V and 4 from J, leaving 13 bases between them. This CDR3 spans 14 amino acids. CDR1 MNHEY and CDR2 SVGAGI come from the germline V gene. The CDR3 nucleotides are TGTGCCAGCAGCCAACAGGGTGGGAATCAGCCCCAGCATTTT. Translated: CASSQQGGNQPQHF.